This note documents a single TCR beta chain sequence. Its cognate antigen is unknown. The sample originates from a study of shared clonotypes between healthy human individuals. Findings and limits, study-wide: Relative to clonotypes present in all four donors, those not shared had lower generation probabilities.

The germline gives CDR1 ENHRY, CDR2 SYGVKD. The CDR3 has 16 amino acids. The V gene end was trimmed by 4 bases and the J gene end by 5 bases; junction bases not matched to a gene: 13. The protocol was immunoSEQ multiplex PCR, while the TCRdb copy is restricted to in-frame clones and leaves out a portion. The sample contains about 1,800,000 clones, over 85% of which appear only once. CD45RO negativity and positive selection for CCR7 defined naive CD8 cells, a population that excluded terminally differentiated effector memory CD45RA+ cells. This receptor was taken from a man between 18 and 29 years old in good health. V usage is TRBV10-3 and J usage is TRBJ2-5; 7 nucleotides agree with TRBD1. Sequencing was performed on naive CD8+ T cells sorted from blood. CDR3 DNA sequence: TGTGCCATCAGTGTAGAGCCGGGACAGCATGCGGAGACCCAGTACTTC. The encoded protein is CAISVEPGQHAETQYF.